These T cell receptor beta chains were read from a single sample in a study of shared clonotypes between healthy human individuals. Produced via immunoSEQ multiplex PCR; TCRdb's table is partial and in-frame only. The table records more than 900,000 clones, around 78% of them present only once. Material for sequencing was memory CD4+ T cells from PBMCs. These receptors came from a man younger than 35 in good health. Some clones in this sample may be carry-over from other donors' samples. Each CDR3 is given with its conserved first and last residue. A D gene is named only where the DNA matches it firmly. Some rows have no size entry. The others give once, few or many, or a class for an expanded clone.

abundance	v_gene	d_gene	j_gene	CDR3aa	CDR3nt
-	TRBV2	-	TRBJ1-2	CASSESDGYGYTF	TGTGCCAGCAGTGAATCGGACGGATATGGCTACACCTTC
-	TRBV6-6	-	TRBJ2-7	CASSYGGSVYEQYF	TGTGCCAGCAGTTACGGAGGATCGGTCTACGAGCAGTACTTC
-	TRBV15	-	TRBJ1-5	CATSRAVEGQPQHF	TGTGCCACCAGCAGAGCGGTGGAAGGGCAGCCCCAGCATTTT
-	TRBV7-9	TRBD2	TRBJ2-1	CASSGGGTQYNEQFF	TGTGCCAGCAGCGGCGGGGGGACCCAATACAATGAGCAGTTCTTC
-	TRBV18	-	TRBJ2-1	CASSDFDEQFF	TGTGCCAGCTCAGATTTCGATGAGCAGTTCTTC
many	TRBV5-4	TRBD1	TRBJ2-7	CASSQTGASGEQYF	TGTGCCAGCAGCCAGACAGGGGCATCGGGCGAGCAGTACTTC
many	TRBV11-1	-	TRBJ2-5	CASSLVSGLETQYF	TGTGCCAGCAGCTTAGTTTCAGGTCTGGAGACCCAGTACTTC
-	TRBV5-1	TRBD2	TRBJ2-5	CASSPRGVLAGEGETQYF	TGCGCCAGCAGCCCGCGAGGGGTTCTAGCGGGAGAGGGAGAGACCCAGTACTTC
-	TRBV28	-	TRBJ2-5	CASSPYYPGPKETQYF	TGTGCCAGCAGTCCCTATTACCCGGGACCCAAAGAGACCCAGTACTTC
-	TRBV11-2	-	TRBJ2-2	CASSLVGGTNTGELFF	TGTGCCAGCAGCTTAGTCGGTGGCACGAACACCGGGGAGCTGTTTTTT
-	TRBV7-9	TRBD1	TRBJ2-3	CASSFGTGSPDTQYF	TGTGCCAGCAGCTTTGGGACAGGGTCCCCAGATACGCAGTATTTT
few	TRBV29-1	-	TRBJ2-7	CSAGFSGISYEQYF	TGCAGCGCTGGGTTCTCAGGAATCTCCTACGAGCAGTACTTC
-	TRBV11-1	TRBD2	TRBJ2-7	CASRQGLAAPSYEQYF	TGTGCCAGCAGACAGGGACTAGCGGCCCCGTCCTACGAGCAGTACTTC
once	TRBV9	-	TRBJ1-3	CASSVGSHSPVGNTIYF	TGTGCCAGCAGCGTAGGTTCCCACTCTCCGGTAGGAAACACCATATATTTT
-	TRBV5-1	-	TRBJ2-7	CASSSEGAYEQYF	TGCGCCAGCAGCTCAGAGGGGGCCTACGAGCAGTACTTC
-	TRBV7-2	TRBD2	TRBJ2-1	CASSAAGVVVNEQFF	TGTGCCAGCAGCGCAGCGGGAGTTGTTGTGAATGAGCAGTTCTTC
-	TRBV6-6	TRBD2	TRBJ2-7	CASSFWRGAYEQYF	TGTGCCAGCAGTTTTTGGCGGGGGGCCTACGAGCAGTACTTC
few	TRBV15	-	TRBJ1-1	CATSSGMNTEAFF	TGTGCCACCAGCTCGGGGATGAACACTGAAGCTTTCTTT
-	TRBV6-5	-	TRBJ1-1	CASSTTLGTEAFF	TGTGCCAGCAGTACGACCTTAGGAACTGAAGCTTTCTTT
-	TRBV11-2	TRBD1	TRBJ1-1	CASSLPWGQGGPEAFF	TGTGCCAGCAGCTTACCGTGGGGACAGGGGGGCCCTGAAGCTTTCTTT
-	TRBV5-6	-	TRBJ2-1	CASSLRGRPTLEQFF	TGTGCCAGCAGCTTACGAGGGAGGCCAACGCTTGAGCAGTTCTTC
-	TRBV28	-	TRBJ2-7	CASSTGLFSREYF	TGTGCCAGCAGCACGGGACTGTTCTCCCGAGAGTACTTC
-	TRBV10-2	-	TRBJ1-3	CASAELDLTGNTIYF	TGCGCCAGCGCAGAATTAGACCTTACTGGAAACACCATATATTTT
-	TRBV5-1	-	TRBJ2-5	CASSFQVLGGETQYF	TGCGCCAGCAGCTTTCAGGTCCTCGGTGGGGAGACCCAGTACTTC
many	TRBV7-9	-	TRBJ1-4	CASSRYRQWDEKLFF	TGTGCCAGCAGCCGTTACAGGCAATGGGATGAAAAACTGTTTTTT
few	TRBV2	-	TRBJ2-7	CASSERARSYEQYF	TGTGCCAGCAGTGAAAGGGCCCGATCCTACGAGCAGTACTTC
-	TRBV7-2	-	TRBJ1-1	CASSPDGRNTEAFF	TGTGCCAGCAGCCCCGACGGGCGGAACACTGAAGCTTTCTTT
-	TRBV5-1	-	TRBJ1-4	CASSSRVIATNEKLFF	TGCGCCAGCAGCTCGAGGGTGATCGCAACTAATGAAAAACTGTTTTTT
-	TRBV5-1	-	TRBJ2-2	CASSPRGYNTGELFF	TGCGCCAGCAGTCCCCGGGGCTACAACACCGGGGAGCTGTTTTTT
-	TRBV5-4	TRBD2	TRBJ2-1	CASSLDRAGGVNNEQFF	TGTGCCAGCAGCTTGGATCGAGCGGGAGGTGTTAACAATGAGCAGTTCTTC
-	TRBV7-2	TRBD2	TRBJ2-2	CASSWREGLGGELFF	TGTGCCAGCAGTTGGCGGGAGGGCCTGGGCGGGGAGCTGTTTTTT
-	TRBV5-1	-	TRBJ2-1	CASSLPGPHSEQFF	TGCGCCAGCAGCTTGCCGGGACCTCATAGTGAGCAGTTCTTC
-	TRBV4-1	-	TRBJ2-7	CASSPHLGGSSYEQYF	TGCGCCAGCAGCCCCCACCTCGGCGGCAGCTCCTACGAGCAGTACTTC
-	TRBV5-1	-	TRBJ2-4	CASSLYGGDGNIQYF	TGCGCCAGCAGCTTGTACGGGGGCGACGGAAACATTCAGTACTTC
-	TRBV5-1	-	TRBJ2-2	CASSETGNTGELFF	TGCGCCAGCAGTGAGACAGGGAACACCGGGGAGCTGTTTTTT
-	TRBV30	TRBD1	TRBJ1-5	CAWSGDRGVAQPQHF	TGTGCCTGGAGTGGGGACAGGGGCGTAGCTCAGCCCCAGCATTTT
-	TRBV5-1	TRBD2	TRBJ2-1	CASSLAIAGGLDEQFF	TGCGCCAGCAGCTTGGCCATCGCGGGAGGTCTGGATGAGCAGTTCTTC
once	TRBV7-9	TRBD1	TRBJ2-3	CASSQTGPTDTQYF	TGTGCCAGCAGCCAGACAGGGCCCACAGATACGCAGTATTTT
-	TRBV7-9	-	TRBJ2-2	CASSPQWDGGELFF	TGTGCCAGCAGCCCGCAATGGGACGGAGGGGAGCTGTTTTTT
-	TRBV15	TRBD1	TRBJ2-3	CATTRGMGTDTQYF	TGTGCCACCACCAGGGGGATGGGCACAGATACGCAGTATTTT
-	TRBV6-5	-	TRBJ2-7	CASSSISYEQYF	TGTGCCAGCAGTTCCATCAGCTACGAGCAGTACTTC